This T cell receptor (beta chain) came from a study of identical twins. General study results and limits: Possibly, invariant MAIT and iNKT cells partly confounded zero-insertion analyses. Abundant beta clonotypes from cord blood bore fewer insertions; memory repertoires lacked this pattern.

Template switching, a step in the protocol, added a universal primer site, and cDNA carried unique molecular identifiers. TCRdb called the 5' RACE reads again in MiXCR, with one record for every CDR3 protein. Here the sample spans 1.5 million to 2 million distinct CDR3 sequences, roughly a third being singletons. The CDR3 covers 14 residues. The germline V and J ends were trimmed by 0 bases and 7 bases, with 11 bases remaining between them. Germline lookup yields CDR1 SGHRS and CDR2 YFSETQ. As to this clonotype: Its specificity is unknown.

This rearrangement joins TRBV5-1 to TRBJ1-5, with D possibly matching TRBD1 (6 bases). The sample was cord blood. This receptor was taken from a newborn girl in good health. CDR3 coding DNA: TGCGCCAGCAGCTTGGATGGGGGCAGCCAGCCCCAGCATTTT. Amino acids: CASSLDGGSQPQHF.